This T cell receptor (beta chain) emerged from a study of early T cells in non-severe SARS-CoV-2 infection. Study observations and caveats: Missing private and CD4 specificities, VDJdb matching favored anti-spike CD8 responses.

A word on this clonotype: What it binds is unknown. With a much larger clone just one base away, this may be a read error.

The germline V gene encodes CDR1 SEHNR and CDR2 FQNEAQ (reference sequence). The CDR3 is made up of 14 amino acids. TCRdb reprocessed the 5' RACE reads with MiXCR, giving one entry per CDR3 protein. The table includes more than 35,000 distinct CDR3 sequences, 3% to 4.5% detected once. The chain recombines TRBV7-9 with TRBJ2-1; D possibly matches TRBD1 or TRBD2 (6 bases each). This TCR came from an adult who was a healthcare worker with PCR-confirmed SARS-CoV-2 infection or an uninfected control (not recorded which). The sample was whole blood. The CDR3 region has the DNA TGTGCCAACAGCTTATTGGAGGGGGTAGGTGAGCAGTTCTTC. Its translation: CANSLLEGVGEQFF.